This T cell receptor (beta chain) was captured in a study of T cell responses to AZD1222 COVID-19 vaccine. The data were produced by immunoSEQ multiplex PCR, yet TCRdb's version contains in-frame clones alone and is incomplete. Of 150,000 to 200,000 clones in the sample, approximately 93% were seen once. The sample holds one count of this clone. Its target is unknown. Study-level results: Baseline serology detected seropositivity in only six AZD1222 recipients. Rises in breadth and depth of Spike-specific TCRs came after two AZD1222 doses. With dominance at 160-218 and 743-854, vaccine-associated CD4 TCRs spanned spike. Donor demographics were predominantly white British with a female majority; clonal diversity may be underestimated.

The CDR3 is 17 residues long. Germline V CDR1 and CDR2: SGHNT, YENEEA. Trimming removed 5 bases at V and 0 bases at J, with 14 bases between. This material consisted of peripheral blood, taken on day 0 of AZD1222 vaccination. This sequence joins TRBV11-3 and TRBJ2-6; possible D gene TRBD1, 5 bases. This receptor was taken from an adult in good health. CDR3 in amino acids: CASSSGPQDSGANVLTF. CDR3 bases: TGTGCCAGCAGCAGTGGGCCACAGGACTCTGGGGCCAACGTCCTGACTTTC.